This T cell receptor beta chain was identified in a study of cytotoxic CD8 clonotypes in ibrutinib-treated CLL (dated by TCRdb to the early 2020s). Concerning the study at large: The cohort was composed of 11 relapsed/refractory and around 15 treatment-naive patients; IGHV unmutated status was identified in 17 patients. Partial responses were observed in 24 patients and complete responses in 2; after a median follow-up of 68 months, remission was maintained in 14 patients and progression was observed in 12. Cryopreserved peripheral blood mononuclear cells were obtained before treatment, at response, and at either sustained remission or disease progression. Patients were still on ibrutinib when every remission and progressive disease sample was collected. Longitudinal samples were obtainable from about 30% of the roughly 86 participants in the trial. Response samples were taken after a median of around 13 months on treatment, ranging from about 6 to 40 months. An average of 255,043 productive templates and approximately 91,000 productive rearrangements was obtained per sample.

A MiSeq instrument was used for deep resolution sequencing, which targeted depths ranging from 1 in 1 million up to 1 in 200,000 T cells, with coverage averaging 10x for each clonotype. TCR beta libraries were generated with the immunoSEQ hsTCRB Kit. In the authors' own workflow: Data were analyzed with ImmunoSEQ Data Assistant and ImmunoSEQ Analyzer, with V, D and J genes assigned per IMGT definitions. Clonality, which ranges from 0 to 1, was calculated by subtracting the normalized Shannon entropy of productive rearrangement frequencies from one. Only overrepresented clonotypes making up at least 0.05% of the repertoire of each patient were included in the public clonotype analysis. Approximately 14 age-matched healthy donor repertoires from immuneACCESS served as clonality controls. The immuneACCESS repertoire file appears here via TCRdb, limited to in-frame rearrangements. These files lack a portion of the clones; in checked studies, under half of the deficit traces to unresolved V genes, and the cause of the others is not known. V and J calls plus clone size are reproduced from that table; the DNA served to infer D and trimming. The sample yields 150,000 or so clones; about four fifths were counted once. Of the sample, about 2.1% falls within the top ten clones.

Comment on this clone: Its specific antigen is unknown. No much larger clonotype is one base removed from it; base qualities were not supplied.

Explained via the paper, the time point label denotes: 12 months on ibrutinib. Roughly 1.8 micrograms of genomic DNA were extracted from cryopreserved PBMCs for TCR beta library preparation. Longitudinal blood samples from CLL patients receiving ibrutinib monotherapy were subjected to high-throughput TCR beta sequencing. The patients were enrolled in a single-center, open-label phase 2 trial of ibrutinib monotherapy. The investigation overall reported the following: Public clonotypes were found to be uncommon and were observed to contract or remain stable during treatment; the increase in clonality was shown to reflect expansion of private clonotypes at ibrutinib response. Clonality increased at ibrutinib response, stayed stable in sustained remission, and fell back toward baseline at progression. Sampling times were not matched between patients in sustained remission and patients whose disease was progressing, and lymph node repertoires were not examined. Baseline clonality exceeded that of age-matched healthy donors and correlated strongly with circulating CD8+ T-cell counts.

From its cysteine to its phenylalanine, the CDR3 spans 14 amino acids. Only the CDR3 region is kept as DNA, spanning 42 bases read in frame from base 1. Looking up the germline V gene yields CDR1 ENHRY and CDR2 SYGVKD. Relative to germline, V is 3 bases shorter and J is 5 bases shorter, with 13 bases between their ends. Rearrangement joined TRBV10-3 to TRBJ1-1; a weak D assignment points to TRBD1 (5 bases agree). This sequence was found in a human donor with chronic lymphocytic leukemia. The sequences come from PBMCs, collected after 12 months of ibrutinib treatment. The sequence in DNA is TGTGCCATCAGTGACTATGAGGGGAGGACTGAAGCTTTCTTT. Translation gives CAISDYEGRTEAFF.